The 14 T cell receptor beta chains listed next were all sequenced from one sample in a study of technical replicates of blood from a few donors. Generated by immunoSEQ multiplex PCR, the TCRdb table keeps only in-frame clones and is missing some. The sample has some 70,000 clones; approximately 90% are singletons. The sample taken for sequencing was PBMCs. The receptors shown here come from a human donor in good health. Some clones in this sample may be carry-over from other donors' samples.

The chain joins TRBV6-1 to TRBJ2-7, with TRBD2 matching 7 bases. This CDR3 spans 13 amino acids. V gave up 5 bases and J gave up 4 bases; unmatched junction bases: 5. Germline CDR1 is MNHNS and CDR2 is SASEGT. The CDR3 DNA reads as TGTGCCAGCAGTAGGGAGGGTGGATACGAGCAGTACTTC. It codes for CASSREGGYEQYF.

CDR3 bases: TGTGCCAGTAGCCCTGACGGGAGCAATCAGCCCCAGCATTTT. Translated: CASSPDGSNQPQHF. V and J are TRBV19 and TRBJ1-5; no clear D. Germline-derived CDR1 and CDR2 are LNHDA and SQIVND (reference sequence). V gave up 6 bases and J gave up 1 base, with 10 bases separating them. The CDR3 contains 14 residues.

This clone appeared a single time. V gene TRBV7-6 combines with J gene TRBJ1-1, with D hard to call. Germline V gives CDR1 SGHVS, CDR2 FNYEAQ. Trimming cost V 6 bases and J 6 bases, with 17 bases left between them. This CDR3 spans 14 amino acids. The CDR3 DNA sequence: TGTGCCAGCAGGTCGACTCACGGGGTGGCTGAAGCTTTCTTT. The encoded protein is CASRSTHGVAEAFF.

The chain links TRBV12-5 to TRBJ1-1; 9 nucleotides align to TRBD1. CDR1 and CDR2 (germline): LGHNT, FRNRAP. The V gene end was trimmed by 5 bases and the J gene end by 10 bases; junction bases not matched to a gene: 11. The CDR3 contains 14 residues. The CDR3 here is CASGDRGRVLGAFF. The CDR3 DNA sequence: TGTGCTAGTGGTGACAGGGGGAGGGTTCTGGGAGCTTTCTTT.

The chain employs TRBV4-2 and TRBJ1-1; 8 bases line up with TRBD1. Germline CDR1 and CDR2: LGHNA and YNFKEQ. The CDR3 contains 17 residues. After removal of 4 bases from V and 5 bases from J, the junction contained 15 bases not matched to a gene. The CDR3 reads CASSPSGARGPQTEAFF. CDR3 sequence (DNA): TGTGCCAGCAGCCCAAGTGGGGCCAGGGGGCCGCAAACTGAAGCTTTCTTT.

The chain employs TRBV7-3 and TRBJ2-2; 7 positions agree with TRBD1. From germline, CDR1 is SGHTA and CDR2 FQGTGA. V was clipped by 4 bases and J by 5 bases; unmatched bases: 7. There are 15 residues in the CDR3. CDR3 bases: TGTGCCAGCAGCTCGACAGGGACCAGGACCGGGGAGCTGTTTTTT. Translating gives CASSSTGTRTGELFF.

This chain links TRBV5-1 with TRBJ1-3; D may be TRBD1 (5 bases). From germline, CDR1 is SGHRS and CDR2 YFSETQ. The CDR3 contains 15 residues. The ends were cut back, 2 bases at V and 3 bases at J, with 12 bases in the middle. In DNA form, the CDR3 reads TGCGCCAGCAGCTTCGGGGGATCAGTTGGAAACACCATATATTTT. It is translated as CASSFGGSVGNTIYF.

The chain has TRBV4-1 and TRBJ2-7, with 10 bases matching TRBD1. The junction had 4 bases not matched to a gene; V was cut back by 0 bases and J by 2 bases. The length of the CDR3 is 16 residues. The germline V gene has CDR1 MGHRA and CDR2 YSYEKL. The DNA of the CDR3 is TGCGCCAGCAGCCAAGATCCTGACAGGGGGCCCTACGAGCAGTACTTC. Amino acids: CASSQDPDRGPYEQYF.

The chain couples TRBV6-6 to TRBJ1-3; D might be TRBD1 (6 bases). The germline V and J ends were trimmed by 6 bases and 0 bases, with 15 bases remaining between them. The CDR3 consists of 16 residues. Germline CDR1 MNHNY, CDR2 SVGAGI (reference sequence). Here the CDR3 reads CASRPTGGASGNTIYF. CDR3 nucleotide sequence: TGTGCCAGCAGACCTACGGGGGGGGCCTCTGGAAACACCATATATTTT.

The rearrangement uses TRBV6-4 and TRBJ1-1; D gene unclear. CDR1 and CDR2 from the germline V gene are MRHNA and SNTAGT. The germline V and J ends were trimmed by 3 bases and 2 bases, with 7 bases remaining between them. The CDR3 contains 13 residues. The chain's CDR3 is CASSDNSNTEAFF. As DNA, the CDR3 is TGTGCCAGCAGTGATAACAGCAACACTGAAGCTTTCTTT.

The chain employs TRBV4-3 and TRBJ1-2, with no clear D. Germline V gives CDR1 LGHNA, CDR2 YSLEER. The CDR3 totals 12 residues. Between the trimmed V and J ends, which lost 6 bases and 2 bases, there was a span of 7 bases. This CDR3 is CASRDSNYGYTF. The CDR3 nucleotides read TGCGCCAGCAGGGACTCCAACTATGGCTACACCTTC.

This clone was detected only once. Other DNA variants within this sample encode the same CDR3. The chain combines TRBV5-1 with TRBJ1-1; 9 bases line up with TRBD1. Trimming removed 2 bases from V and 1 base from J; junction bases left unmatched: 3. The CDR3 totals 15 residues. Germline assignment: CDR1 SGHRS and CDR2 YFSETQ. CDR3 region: CASSFLTGGNTEAFF. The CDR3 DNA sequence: TGCGCCAGCAGCTTCCTGACAGGGGGGAACACTGAAGCTTTCTTT.

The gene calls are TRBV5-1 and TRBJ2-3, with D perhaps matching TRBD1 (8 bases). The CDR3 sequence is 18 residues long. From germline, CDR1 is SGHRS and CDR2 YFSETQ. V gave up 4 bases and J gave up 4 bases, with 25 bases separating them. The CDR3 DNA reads TGCGCCAGCAGCACTGGACAGGGAGGGCTTAACCTGGCAGATACGCAGTATTTT. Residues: CASSTGQGGLNLADTQYF. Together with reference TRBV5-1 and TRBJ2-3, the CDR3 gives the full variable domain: KAGVTQTPRYLIKTRGQQVTLSCSPISGHRSVSWYQQTPGQGLQFLFEYFSETQRNKGNFPGRFSGRQFSNSRSEMNVSTLELGDSALYLCASSTGQGGLNLADTQYFGPGTRLTVL.

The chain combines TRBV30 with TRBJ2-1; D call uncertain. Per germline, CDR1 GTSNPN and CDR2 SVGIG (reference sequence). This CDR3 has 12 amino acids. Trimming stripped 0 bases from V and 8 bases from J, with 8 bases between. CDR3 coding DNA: TGTGCCTGGAGTGTACTGTCGGATGAGCAGTTCTTC. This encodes CAWSVLSDEQFF.